This T cell receptor beta chain came from a study of blood T cell repertoires in COVID-19. The overall study: Sites across the United States, Italy and Spain contributed samples from acute and convalescent COVID-19.

V gave up 5 bases and J gave up 3 bases, with 11 bases separating them. The CDR3 contains 13 residues. CDR1 LNHNV and CDR2 YYDKDF come from the germline V gene (reference sequence). Produced via immunoSEQ multiplex PCR; TCRdb's table is partial and in-frame only. The data hold some 150,000 clones, with approximately 85% observed a single time. The sample taken for sequencing was peripheral blood. The chain recombines TRBV15 with TRBJ2-7; D perhaps matches TRBD2 (5 bases). The TCR originated in a man aged 45-65 years with acute or convalescent COVID-19. The CDR3 reads CATSRPGNYEQYF. The CDR3 region has the DNA TGTGCCACCAGCCGACCGGGAAACTACGAGCAGTACTTC.